The rows below give T cell receptor beta chains drawn from one sample of a study of blood T cell repertoires in COVID-19. Profiling relied on immunoSEQ multiplex PCR, and the TCRdb table lists in-frame clones only, not all of them. The sample records some 270,000 clones, around 85% being singletons. The sequencing input was PBMCs or T cells enriched from blood (not recorded which). Source of these receptors: a woman in her twenties or thirties who had recovered from COVID-19. The CDR3 runs from the conserved cysteine through the conserved F or W. Fields, in order: D gene, V gene, clone size, J gene, CDR3 DNA, CDR3 protein. A D gene is named only where the DNA matches it firmly. A clone size is listed for some rows: how often the clone was seen (once, few, many), or a class if it is expanded.

D: NA
V: TRBV2
size: NA
J: TRBJ1-2
DNA: TGTGCCAGCAGTGTCTCGAGCAGGGGTGATGGCTACACCTTC
CDR3: CASSVSSRGDGYTF

D: NA
V: TRBV6-1
size: once
J: TRBJ1-2
DNA: TGTGCCAGCAGTGAGTTTGGGACAAACTATGGCTACACCTTC
CDR3: CASSEFGTNYGYTF

D: NA
V: TRBV18
size: NA
J: TRBJ2-7
DNA: TGTGCCAGCTCACCAGAGTACAGGGATTCTAGTGAGCAGTACTTC
CDR3: CASSPEYRDSSEQYF

D: NA
V: TRBV2
size: NA
J: TRBJ2-2
DNA: TGTGCCAGCAGCGACGGCCGAACGGGGGCCGGGGAGCTGTTTTTT
CDR3: CASSDGRTGAGELFF

D: NA
V: TRBV2
size: once
J: TRBJ2-1
DNA: TGTGCCAGCAGGGCTAGCGCCAATGAGCAGTTCTTC
CDR3: CASRASANEQFF

D: NA
V: TRBV19
size: NA
J: TRBJ1-1
DNA: TGTGCCAGTAGTCAAGTCTACAACACTGAAGCTTTCTTT
CDR3: CASSQVYNTEAFF

D: TRBD2
V: TRBV5-1
size: NA
J: TRBJ2-7
DNA: TGCGCCAGCACCCGGGAGGGCTACGAGCAGTACTTC
CDR3: CASTREGYEQYF

D: TRBD1
V: TRBV2
size: NA
J: TRBJ1-1
DNA: TGTGCCAGCATAGGGGGCCGGACTGAAGCTTTCTTT
CDR3: CASIGGRTEAFF

D: TRBD1
V: TRBV25-1
size: NA
J: TRBJ2-7
DNA: TGTGCCAGCAGTTATGGGGCGGGGGGACAGGGGGCGGCCGAGCAGTACTTC
CDR3: CASSYGAGGQGAAEQYF

D: NA
V: TRBV10-3
size: NA
J: TRBJ2-3
DNA: TGTGCCATCAGCGTAGGCCAGGCCCGCACAGATACGCAGTATTTT
CDR3: CAISVGQARTDTQYF

D: TRBD1
V: TRBV28
size: NA
J: TRBJ1-6
DNA: TGTGCCAGCAGTTCGACAGGGGATTTTTCACCCCTCCACTTT
CDR3: CASSSTGDFSPLHF

D: TRBD1
V: TRBV6-6
size: NA
J: TRBJ2-7
DNA: TGTGCCAGCAGTTTCTCATTACAGGGGTTTGGCGAGCAGTACTTC
CDR3: CASSFSLQGFGEQYF

D: NA
V: TRBV28
size: NA
J: TRBJ2-1
DNA: TGTGCCAGCAGTTTCGCGAGGATGCGGAATGAGCAGTTCTTC
CDR3: CASSFARMRNEQFF

D: NA
V: TRBV18
size: NA
J: TRBJ1-4
DNA: TGTGCCAGCTCACCGGGACTCAATGAAAAACTGTTTTTT
CDR3: CASSPGLNEKLFF

D: TRBD1
V: TRBV7-9
size: NA
J: TRBJ2-2
DNA: TGTGCCAGCAGTTCGGGACAGGACTTTCCGAACACCGGGGAGCTGTTTTTT
CDR3: CASSSGQDFPNTGELFF

D: NA
V: TRBV24-1
size: NA
J: TRBJ2-3
DNA: TGTGCCACCAGTGACCCAAGCGACGACACAGATACGCAGTATTTT
CDR3: CATSDPSDDTDTQYF

D: NA
V: TRBV5-1
size: NA
J: TRBJ1-6
DNA: TGCGCCAGCAGCTTATTCACGGCCCAGGCGGGTTCACCCCTCCACTTT
CDR3: CASSLFTAQAGSPLHF

D: NA
V: TRBV7-9
size: NA
J: TRBJ1-3
DNA: TGTGCCAGCAGCCCGGACCCGTTGGGAGCTGGAAACACCATATATTTT
CDR3: CASSPDPLGAGNTIYF